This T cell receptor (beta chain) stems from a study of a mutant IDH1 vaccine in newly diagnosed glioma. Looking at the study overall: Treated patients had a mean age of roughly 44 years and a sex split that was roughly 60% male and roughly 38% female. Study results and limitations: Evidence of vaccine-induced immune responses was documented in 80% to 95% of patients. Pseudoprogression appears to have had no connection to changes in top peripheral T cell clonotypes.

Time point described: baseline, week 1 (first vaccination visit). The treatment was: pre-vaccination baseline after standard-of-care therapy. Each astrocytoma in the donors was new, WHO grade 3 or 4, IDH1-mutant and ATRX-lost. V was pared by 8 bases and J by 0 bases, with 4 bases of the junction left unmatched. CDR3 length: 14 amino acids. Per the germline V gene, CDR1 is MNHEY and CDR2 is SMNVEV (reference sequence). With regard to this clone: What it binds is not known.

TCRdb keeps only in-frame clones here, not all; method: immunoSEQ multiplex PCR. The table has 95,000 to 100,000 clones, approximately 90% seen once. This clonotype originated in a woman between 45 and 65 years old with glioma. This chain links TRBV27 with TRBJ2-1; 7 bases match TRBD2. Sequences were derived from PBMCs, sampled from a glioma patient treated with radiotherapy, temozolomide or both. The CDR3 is CASGEGFSYNEQFF. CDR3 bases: TGTGCCAGCGGGGAGGGATTCTCCTACAATGAGCAGTTCTTC.